This T cell receptor (beta chain) was identified in a study of cytomegalovirus exposure and HLA in healthy donors. Trimming cost V 5 bases and J 5 bases, with 16 bases left between them. This CDR3 region has 14 residues. Germline V CDR1 and CDR2: SGHRS, YFSETQ. Both 60 Vbeta primers and 13 Jbeta primers went into the PCR. TCRdb's table, derived via immunoSEQ multiplex PCR, lists solely in-frame clones and lacks some. This table holds 90,000 to 120,000 clones, about 81% found once. The specimen sequenced was PBMCs. This sequence joins TRBV5-1 and TRBJ1-1; D is perhaps TRBD1 (6 bases). This TCR was recovered from a man younger than 40 in good health and CMV-seropositive. The CDR3 here is CASRPETGLTEAFF. In DNA, the CDR3 is TGCGCCAGCAGACCCGAGACAGGTTTGACTGAAGCTTTCTTT.